The 17 T cell receptor beta chains presented below share a single source sample, sequenced in a study of T cell repertoires in cytomegalovirus infection. TCRdb ran MiXCR on the reads and lists one entry per CDR3 protein. The sample shows approximately 120,000 distinct CDR3 sequences, around 28% of them seen only once. Their antigens remain unidentified. This material consisted of CD8+ T cells from cultured PBMCs, taken from culture after CMV antigen stimulation. Source of these receptors: a human donor in good health (CMV status not recorded). Some clones in this sample may be carry-over from other donors' samples.

This clonotype was counted ten times or more. The rearrangement uses TRBV27 and TRBJ2-5; 11 nucleotides agree with TRBD1. The CDR3 runs to 15 residues. After removal of 3 bases from V and 5 bases from J, the junction contained 5 bases not matched to a gene. Germline CDR1 reads MNHEY; CDR2 reads SMNVEV (reference sequence). As DNA, the CDR3 is TGTGCCAGCAGTTTTACCGGGACAGGGGGTGAGACCCAGTACTTC. Protein sequence: CASSFTGTGGETQYF.

This clonotype has at least ten counts. V is TRBV7-6 and J is TRBJ2-2; TRBD1 or TRBD2 may be the D gene (6 bases each). There are 15 residues in the CDR3. In germline, CDR1 is SGHVS, CDR2 FNYEAQ. Trimming cost V 4 bases and J 5 bases, with 14 bases left between them. CDR3 sequence: CASSSPGGETGELFF. The CDR3, as DNA: TGTGCCAGCAGCTCCCCCGGGGGCGAAACCGGGGAGCTGTTTTTT.

This clonotype has ten or more counts. The V call is TRBV10-2, the J call TRBJ2-2, with D unresolved. CDR1 and CDR2 (germline): WSHSY, SAAADI. The V end lost 8 bases, the J end lost 0 bases, and 7 bases lay between the germline ends. The CDR3 is 13 amino acids. This CDR3 reads CASQLTNTGELFF. As DNA, the CDR3 is TGCGCCAGCCAGCTTACGAACACCGGGGAGCTGTTTTTT.

This clonotype was detected ten times or more. The gene calls are TRBV7-2 and TRBJ1-2; tentative D call: TRBD1 (6 bases). The ends were cut back, 4 bases at V and 4 bases at J, with 16 bases in the middle. The CDR3 is 15 amino acids. Germline CDR1 reads SGHTA; CDR2 reads FQGNSA. CDR3 in amino acids: CASSWGSGGTYGYTF. The CDR3 coding sequence is TGTGCCAGCAGCTGGGGGTCGGGGGGCACCTATGGCTACACCTTC.

This clonotype was seen repeatedly, ten times or more. The CDR3 is CVTTDMNTEAFF. CDR3 coding DNA: TGTGTAACGACGGACATGAACACTGAAGCTTTCTTT. The chain links TRBV7-9 to TRBJ1-1, with D tentatively TRBD1 (5 bases). The germline CDR1 and CDR2 sequences are SEHNR and FQNEAQ (reference sequence). There are 12 residues in the CDR3.

V usage is TRBV6-4 and J usage is TRBJ2-5; 10 bases are a match to TRBD1. This CDR3 has 18 amino acids. The V gene's germline CDR1 is MRHNA and CDR2 SNTAGT. The trim removed 6 bases at V and 1 base at J, leaving 14 bases unmatched. CDR3 protein: CASSPKGDRGRSQETQYF. Written as DNA, the CDR3 is TGTGCCAGCAGCCCGAAAGGGGACAGGGGCCGTTCCCAAGAGACCCAGTACTTC.

V is TRBV6-6 and J is TRBJ1-1; no clear D gene. This CDR3 region has 16 residues. CDR1 is MNHNY and CDR2 is SVGAGI in the germline V gene (reference sequence). Trimming removed 3 bases from V and 4 bases from J, with 18 bases in between. In DNA form, the CDR3 reads TGTGCCAGCAGTTATACTTTGGCACTCCAATTCACTGAAGCTTTCTTT. It encodes CASSYTLALQFTEAFF.

J is TRBJ2-2 and V is TRBV19, with D possibly TRBD1 on 6 matching bases. CDR3 length equals 17 residues. Germline V gene sequence: CDR1 LNHDA, CDR2 SQIVND (reference sequence). V lost 5 bases, J lost 2 bases, and 18 bases lay in between. CDR3 coding DNA: TGTGCCAGTAGTTTGCTCTCCGGGACATATAACACCGGGGAGCTGTTTTTT. This translates into CASSLLSGTYNTGELFF.

This clonotype was picked up a small number of times. CDR3 bases: TGTGCCAGCAGTCCGGCCACGACAGTTAGCAATCAGCCCCAGCATTTT. Its translation is CASSPATTVSNQPQHF. V gene TRBV28 combines with J gene TRBJ1-5; D is perhaps TRBD1 (5 bases). This CDR3 has 16 amino acids. Trimming took 5 bases from V and 0 from J, leaving 14 bases between them. Germline V gene data show CDR1 as MDHEN and CDR2 as SYDVKM. Together with reference TRBV28 and TRBJ1-5, the CDR3 gives the full variable domain: DVKVTQSSRYLVKRTGEKVFLECVQDMDHENMFWYRQDPGLGLRLIYFSYDVKMKEKGDIPEGYSVSREKKERFSLILESASTNQTSMYLCASSPATTVSNQPQHFGDGTRLSIL.

The chain recombines TRBV29-1 with TRBJ1-5; D is unresolved. Germline loops: CDR1 SQVTM, CDR2 ANQGSEA. The CDR3 extends over 12 amino acids. Trimming cost V 4 bases and J 4 bases, with 8 bases left between them. The CDR3 coding sequence is TGCAGCGTTGGTACACCTAATCAGCCCCAGCATTTT. This encodes CSVGTPNQPQHF.

V usage is TRBV4-2 and J usage is TRBJ1-3, with D perhaps TRBD1 (5 bases). With 0 bases removed from V and 3 bases from J, the gap between germline ends came to 12 bases. The CDR3 spans 16 residues. Germline V gene data show CDR1 as LGHNA and CDR2 as YNFKEQ. CDR3 nucleotides: TGTGCCAGCAGCCAAGAGCCAGGGACCTTTGGAAACACCATATATTTT. Translation: CASSQEPGTFGNTIYF.

This clonotype occurred many times. This rearrangement joins TRBV7-9 to TRBJ1-1; D unresolved. Germline CDR1 reads SEHNR; CDR2 reads FQNEAQ (reference sequence). V was clipped by 0 bases and J by 7 bases, with 9 bases between them. The CDR3 covers 13 residues. The CDR3 coding sequence is TGTGCCAGCAGCTTAGCCTCAGGAGGTGAAGCTTTCTTT. Encoded protein: CASSLASGGEAFF.

This clonotype was observed at least ten times. The chain employs TRBV24-1 and TRBJ2-2; a weak D match, TRBD2 (6 bases). The CDR3 runs to 16 residues. Germline assignment: CDR1 KGHDR and CDR2 SFDVKD. V dropped 0 bases and J dropped 1 base, with 8 bases sitting between them. The CDR3 DNA sequence: TGTGCCACCAGTGATTTGTGGGGAGGGAACACCGGGGAGCTGTTTTTT. It encodes CATSDLWGGNTGELFF.

The V and J genes are TRBV6-2 or TRBV6-3 and TRBJ2-7; D gene uncertain. Germline CDR1 and CDR2: MNHEY and SVGEGT. CDR3 size: 11 residues. V shed 6 bases and J shed 3 bases, with 6 bases lying between them. The CDR3 DNA follows: TGTGCCAGCAGAAACAGCTACGAGCAGTACTTC. It codes for CASRNSYEQYF.

This clonotype occurred many times. The chain combines TRBV12-3 or TRBV12-4 with TRBJ2-3; D remains unclear. Trimming pared 3 bases from V and 0 bases from J, leaving 16 bases between. CDR3 length: 17 residues. Here the CDR3 reads CASSLFRALSSTDTQYF. CDR3 nucleotides: TGTGCCAGCAGTTTGTTTAGAGCCCTATCTAGCACAGATACGCAGTATTTT.

The chain combines TRBV27 with TRBJ2-7; the match to TRBD2 covers 9 bases. This CDR3 region has 14 residues. Germline values: CDR1 MNHEY, CDR2 SMNVEV (reference sequence). The V and J ends lost 5 bases and 5 bases, in that order; junction bases with no gene match: 7. CDR3 region: CASSKGLAGHEQYF. CDR3 bases: TGTGCCAGCAGTAAGGGACTAGCAGGTCACGAGCAGTACTTC.

This clonotype was counted at least ten times. This chain uses TRBV6-5 with TRBJ1-1; D remains unclear. Trimming stripped 0 bases from V and 2 bases from J, with 7 bases between. The CDR3 sequence is 14 residues long. Germline V gene data show CDR1 as MNHEY and CDR2 as SVGAGI. The chain's CDR3 is CASSYSAGNTEAFF. CDR3 coding DNA: TGTGCCAGCAGTTACTCCGCGGGAAACACTGAAGCTTTCTTT.